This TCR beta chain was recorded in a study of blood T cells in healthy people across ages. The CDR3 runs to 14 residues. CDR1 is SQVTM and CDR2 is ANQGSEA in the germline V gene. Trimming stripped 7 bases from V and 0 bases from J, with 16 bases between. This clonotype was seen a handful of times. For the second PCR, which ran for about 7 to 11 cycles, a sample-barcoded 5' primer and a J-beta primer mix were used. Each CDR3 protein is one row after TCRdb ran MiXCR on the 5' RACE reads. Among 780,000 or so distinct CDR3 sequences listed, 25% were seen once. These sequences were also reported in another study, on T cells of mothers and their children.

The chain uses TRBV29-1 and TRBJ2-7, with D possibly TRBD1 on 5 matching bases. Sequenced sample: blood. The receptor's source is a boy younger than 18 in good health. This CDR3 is CSAGPGINSYEQYF. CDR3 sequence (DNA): TGCAGCGCCGGCCCAGGGATCAACTCCTACGAGCAGTACTTC.